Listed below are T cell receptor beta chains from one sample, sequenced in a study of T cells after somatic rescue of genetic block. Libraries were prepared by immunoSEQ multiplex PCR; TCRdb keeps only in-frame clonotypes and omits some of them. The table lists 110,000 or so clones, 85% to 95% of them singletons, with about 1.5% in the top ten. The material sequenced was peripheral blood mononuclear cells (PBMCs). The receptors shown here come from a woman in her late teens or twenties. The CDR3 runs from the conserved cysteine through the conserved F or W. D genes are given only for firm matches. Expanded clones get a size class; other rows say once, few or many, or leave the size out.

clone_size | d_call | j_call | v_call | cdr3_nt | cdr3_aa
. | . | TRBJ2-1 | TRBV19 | TGTGCCAGTAGTCTCAAGTCTTGGGGCAATGAGCAGTTCTTC | CASSLKSWGNEQFF
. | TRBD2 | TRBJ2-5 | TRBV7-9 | TGTGCCAGCAGCTTAATCCGGACTGGGGGGGACGAGACCCAGTACTTC | CASSLIRTGGDETQYF
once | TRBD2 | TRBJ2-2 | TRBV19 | TGTGCCGTTACGGAGCGGGGGGCGAACACCGGGGAGCTGTTTTTT | CAVTERGANTGELFF
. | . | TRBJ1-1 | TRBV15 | TGTGCCACCACGAACGAGGCTGGAACGACTGAAGCTTTCTTT | CATTNEAGTTEAFF
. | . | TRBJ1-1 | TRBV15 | TGTGCCACCAGAGGACGGCACATGAACACTGAAGCTTTCTTT | CATRGRHMNTEAFF
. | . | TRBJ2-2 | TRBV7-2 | TGTGCCAGCAGCTCCCTAAAGGGGCTCGGGGAGCTGTTTTTT | CASSSLKGLGELFF
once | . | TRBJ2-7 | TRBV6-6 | TGTGCCAGCAGTTACTCGGGACGGCCCTACGAGCAGTACTTC | CASSYSGRPYEQYF
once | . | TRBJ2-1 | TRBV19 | TGTGCCAGTAAGGAGGAGAGCTCCTACAATGAGCAGTTCTTC | CASKEESSYNEQFF
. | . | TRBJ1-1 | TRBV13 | TGTGCCAGCAGCCCAACGGCAACTGAAGCTTTCTTT | CASSPTATEAFF
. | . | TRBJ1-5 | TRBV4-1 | TGCGCCAGCAGCCAAGACTTAGTCAGGGGATATAGCAATCAGCCCCAGCATTTT | CASSQDLVRGYSNQPQHF
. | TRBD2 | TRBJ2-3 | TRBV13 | TGTGCCAGCAGCTTAGAGACTAGCGGGGGGGCCAGAACAGATACGCAGTATTTT | CASSLETSGGARTDTQYF
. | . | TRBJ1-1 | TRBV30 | TGTGCCTGGAGTTCTGGCATGACGAACACTGAAGCTTTCTTT | CAWSSGMTNTEAFF
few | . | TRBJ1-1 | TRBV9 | TGTGCCAGCAGCCCTCAGTCCGAAGCTTTCTTT | CASSPQSEAFF